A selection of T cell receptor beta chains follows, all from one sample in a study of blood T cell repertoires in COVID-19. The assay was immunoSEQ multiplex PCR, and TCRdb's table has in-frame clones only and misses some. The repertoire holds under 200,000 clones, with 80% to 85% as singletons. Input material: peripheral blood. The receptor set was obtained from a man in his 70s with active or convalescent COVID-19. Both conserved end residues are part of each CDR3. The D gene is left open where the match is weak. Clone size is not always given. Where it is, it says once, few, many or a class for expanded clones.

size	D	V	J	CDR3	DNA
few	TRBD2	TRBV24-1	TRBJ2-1	CATSDRSEGAGSSNEQFF	TGTGCCACCAGTGACCGATCCGAGGGAGCGGGGTCTAGCAATGAGCAGTTCTTC
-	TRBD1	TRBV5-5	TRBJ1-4	CASSIGQVATNEKLFF	TGTGCCAGCAGCATAGGACAGGTTGCAACTAATGAAAAACTGTTTTTT
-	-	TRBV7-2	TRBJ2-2	CASSYRRNTGELFF	TGTGCCAGCAGCTACAGGAGGAACACCGGGGAGCTGTTTTTT
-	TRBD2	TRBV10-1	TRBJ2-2	CASGRVGSGELFF	TGCGCCAGCGGGAGGGTCGGGAGCGGGGAGCTGTTTTTT
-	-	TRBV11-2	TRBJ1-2	CASSLGQNYGYTF	TGTGCCAGCAGCTTAGGACAGAACTATGGCTACACCTTC
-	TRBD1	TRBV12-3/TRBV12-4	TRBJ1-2	CASTRGRGYGYTF	TGTGCCAGCACTAGGGGGCGCGGCTATGGCTACACCTTC
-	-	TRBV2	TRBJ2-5	CASSDARRQETQYF	TGTGCCAGCAGTGATGCACGGCGGCAAGAGACCCAGTACTTC
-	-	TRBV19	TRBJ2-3	CASSFATSTSTDTQYF	TGTGCCAGTAGTTTTGCCACCTCTACCTCTACAGATACGCAGTATTTT
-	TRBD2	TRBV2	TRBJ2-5	CASNRGGRQETQYF	TGTGCCAGCAACCGGGGGGGCCGTCAGGAGACCCAGTACTTC
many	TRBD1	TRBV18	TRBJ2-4	CASSPSVTGGDAKNIQYF	TGTGCCAGCTCACCATCAGTGACAGGGGGAGACGCCAAAAACATTCAGTACTTC
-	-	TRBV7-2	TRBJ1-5	CASSSLGGGNQPQHF	TGTGCCAGCAGCTCCCTGGGAGGGGGTAATCAGCCCCAGCATTTT
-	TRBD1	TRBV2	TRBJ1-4	CASRGQGTTNEKLFF	TGTGCCAGCAGAGGACAGGGAACAACTAATGAAAAACTGTTTTTT
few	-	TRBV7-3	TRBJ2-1	CASSLRAGLLSYNEQFF	TGTGCCAGCAGCTTAAGGGCAGGACTACTTTCCTACAATGAGCAGTTCTTC
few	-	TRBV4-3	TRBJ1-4	CASSQGPGVNEKLFF	TGCGCCAGCAGCCAAGGTCCAGGGGTTAATGAAAAACTGTTTTTT
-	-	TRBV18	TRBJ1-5	CASSPRSTPNQPQHF	TGTGCCAGCTCACCACGATCGACACCTAATCAGCCCCAGCATTTT
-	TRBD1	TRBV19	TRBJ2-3	CASSSQTGSLKNTQYF	TGTGCCAGTAGTTCGCAGACAGGGTCGCTCAAAAATACGCAGTATTTT
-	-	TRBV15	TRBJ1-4	CATSRDRRGTSEKLFF	TGTGCCACCAGCAGAGATCGCAGGGGAACCAGTGAAAAACTGTTTTTT
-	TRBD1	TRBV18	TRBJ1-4	CASSLRGQGNEKLFF	TGTGCCAGCTCACTACGGGGACAGGGGAATGAAAAACTGTTTTTT
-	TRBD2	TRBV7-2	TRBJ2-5	CASSLLAGALYF	TGTGCCAGCAGCTTACTAGCGGGGGCCCTGTACTTC
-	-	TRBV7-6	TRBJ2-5	CASSLGRGIQTETQYF	TGTGCCAGCAGCTTAGGACGGGGGATCCAAACGGAGACCCAGTACTTC
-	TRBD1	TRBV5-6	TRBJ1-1	CASSFGDRKKAFF	TGTGCCAGCAGCTTTGGGGACAGGAAAAAAGCTTTCTTT
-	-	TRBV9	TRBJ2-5	CASSPTVLGGETQYF	TGTGCCAGCAGCCCTACGGTCTTGGGGGGAGAGACCCAGTACTTC
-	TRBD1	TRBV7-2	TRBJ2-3	CASSPTHRGDTQYF	TGTGCCAGCAGCCCCACCCACAGGGGAGATACGCAGTATTTT
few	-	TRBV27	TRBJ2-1	CASSLQGSGEQFF	TGTGCCAGCAGTCTACAGGGATCAGGTGAGCAGTTCTTC
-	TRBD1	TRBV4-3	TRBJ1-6	CASSPGQGESPLHF	TGCGCCAGCAGCCCGGGACAGGGGGAGTCACCCCTCCACTTT
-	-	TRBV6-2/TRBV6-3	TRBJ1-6	CASSYEAGSSPLHF	TGTGCCAGCAGTTACGAGGCAGGGTCTTCACCCCTCCACTTT
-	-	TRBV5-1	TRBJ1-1	CASSPEGPGVYTEAFF	TGCGCCAGCAGCCCGGAGGGCCCCGGAGTGTACACTGAAGCTTTCTTT
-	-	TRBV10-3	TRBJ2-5	CASGSAKETQYF	TGTGCCAGTGGGAGCGCCAAAGAGACCCAGTACTTC
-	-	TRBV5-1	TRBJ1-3	CASSLAPGLSGNTIYF	TGCGCCAGCAGCTTGGCCCCGGGACTCTCTGGAAACACCATATATTTT
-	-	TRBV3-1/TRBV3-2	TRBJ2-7	CASSQRQVNRLSGEQYF	TGTGCCAGCAGCCAGAGACAGGTCAACCGTCTGTCGGGTGAGCAGTACTTC
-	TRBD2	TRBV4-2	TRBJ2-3	CASSQDLAGASDTQYF	TGTGCCAGCAGCCAAGATTTGGCGGGAGCTTCAGATACGCAGTATTTT
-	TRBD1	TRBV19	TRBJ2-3	CASSILGQGADTQYF	TGTGCCAGTAGTATTCTGGGACAGGGGGCAGATACGCAGTATTTT
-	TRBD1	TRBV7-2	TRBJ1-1	CASSHHRGTNTEAFF	TGTGCCAGCAGCCACCACAGGGGGACGAACACTGAAGCTTTCTTT
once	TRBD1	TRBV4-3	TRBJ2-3	CASSPGQGALRDTQYF	TGCGCCAGCAGCCCGGGACAGGGGGCCCTCAGGGATACGCAGTATTTT
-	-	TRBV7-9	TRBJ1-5	CASSFGVGQPQHF	TGTGCCAGCAGCTTCGGGGTTGGTCAGCCCCAGCATTTT
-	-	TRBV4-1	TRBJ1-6	CASSQDPPGANSPLHF	TGCGCCAGCAGCCAAGACCCTCCGGGAGCCAATTCACCCCTCCACTTT
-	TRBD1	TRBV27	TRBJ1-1	CASSLLGQPSAEAFF	TGTGCCAGCAGTTTATTGGGACAGCCTAGCGCTGAAGCTTTCTTT
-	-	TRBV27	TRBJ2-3	CASSLKGGTSTDTQYF	TGTGCCAGCAGTTTAAAAGGTGGGACAAGCACAGATACGCAGTATTTT
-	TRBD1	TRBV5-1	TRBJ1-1	CASSFTGGGTEAFF	TGCGCCAGCAGCTTCACAGGGGGCGGTACTGAAGCTTTCTTT
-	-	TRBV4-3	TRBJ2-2	CASSQDPPTGYTGELFF	TGCGCCAGCAGCCAAGACCCCCCGACAGGCTACACCGGGGAGCTGTTTTTT
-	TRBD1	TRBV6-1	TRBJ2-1	CASSELGTAYNEQFF	TGTGCCAGCAGTGAACTCGGGACAGCCTACAATGAGCAGTTCTTC
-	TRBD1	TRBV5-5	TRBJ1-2	CASSFYGTAYTGYTF	TGTGCCAGCAGCTTTTACGGGACAGCGTATACGGGCTACACCTTC
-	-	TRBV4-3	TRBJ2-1	CASSQEEEVGNNEQFF	TGCGCCAGCAGCCAAGAGGAGGAAGTCGGAAACAATGAGCAGTTCTTC
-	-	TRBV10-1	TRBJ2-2	CASSDSNLGRHLKTGELFF	TGCGCCAGCAGTGACTCGAATTTGGGCCGTCACCTAAAAACCGGGGAGCTGTTTTTT
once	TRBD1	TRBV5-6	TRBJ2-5	CASSLRTGGQETQYF	TGTGCCAGCAGCTTGCGGACAGGGGGCCAAGAGACCCAGTACTTC
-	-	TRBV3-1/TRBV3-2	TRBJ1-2	CASSRSGGGYGYTF	TGTGCCAGCAGCCGCTCGGGGGGCGGCTATGGCTACACCTTC
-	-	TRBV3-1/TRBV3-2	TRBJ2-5	CASSQAGGTGETQYF	TGTGCCAGCAGCCAAGCTGGTGGCACCGGGGAGACCCAGTACTTC
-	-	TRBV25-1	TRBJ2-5	CASRGRVKGWASTQYF	TGTGCCAGCAGGGGCAGGGTAAAGGGGTGGGCTTCGACCCAGTACTTC
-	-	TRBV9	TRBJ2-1	CASSVVGAYNEQFF	TGTGCCAGCAGCGTAGTAGGAGCTTACAATGAGCAGTTCTTC
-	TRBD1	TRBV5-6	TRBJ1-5	CASTKTGYSNQPQHF	TGTGCCAGCACCAAGACAGGGTATAGCAATCAGCCCCAGCATTTT
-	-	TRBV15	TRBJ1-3	CATSPQYSGNTIYF	TGTGCCACCAGTCCACAGTACTCTGGAAACACCATATATTTT
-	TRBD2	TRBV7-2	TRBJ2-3	CASSLFGGFPDTQYF	TGTGCCAGCAGCTTATTCGGGGGGTTCCCCGATACGCAGTATTTT
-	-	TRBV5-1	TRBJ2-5	CASSLRETQYF	TGCGCCAGCAGCCTGAGGGAGACCCAGTACTTC
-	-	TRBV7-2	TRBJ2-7	CASSAGFSYEQYF	TGTGCCAGCAGCGCCGGGTTCTCCTACGAGCAGTACTTC